This T cell receptor (beta chain) emerged from a study of persistence of HIV-infected CD4 T cells. The stimulus was an HIV-1 Gag 15-mer peptide pool, 0.85 to 1 ug/peptide/mL. CD40L-negative CD69-negative CD45RO-high memory CD4+ T cells were sorted as populations depleted of antigen-responding cells. This was the immunoSEQ version 4 assay in survey mode. Method: immunoSEQ multiplex PCR; TCRdb's copy keeps in-frame clones and lacks some. The table includes about 36,000 clones, more than 75% detected once. Per germline, CDR1 SGHTA and CDR2 FQGNSA. V dropped 5 bases and J dropped 8 bases, with 18 bases sitting between them. The CDR3 is made up of 14 amino acids. To note about this clone: The antigen is undetermined.

The sequencing here drew on cultured CD4+ T cells from PBMCs, taken from a patient who received antiretroviral therapy. The gene calls are TRBV7-2 and TRBJ1-2; perhaps TRBD1 as D (5 bases). The receptor was isolated from an adult with HIV. The donor label of this sample is uncertain. This CDR3 is CASSLWGGDRGYTF. The CDR3, as DNA: TGTGCCAGCAGCCTGTGGGGCGGCGATAGGGGCTACACCTTC.